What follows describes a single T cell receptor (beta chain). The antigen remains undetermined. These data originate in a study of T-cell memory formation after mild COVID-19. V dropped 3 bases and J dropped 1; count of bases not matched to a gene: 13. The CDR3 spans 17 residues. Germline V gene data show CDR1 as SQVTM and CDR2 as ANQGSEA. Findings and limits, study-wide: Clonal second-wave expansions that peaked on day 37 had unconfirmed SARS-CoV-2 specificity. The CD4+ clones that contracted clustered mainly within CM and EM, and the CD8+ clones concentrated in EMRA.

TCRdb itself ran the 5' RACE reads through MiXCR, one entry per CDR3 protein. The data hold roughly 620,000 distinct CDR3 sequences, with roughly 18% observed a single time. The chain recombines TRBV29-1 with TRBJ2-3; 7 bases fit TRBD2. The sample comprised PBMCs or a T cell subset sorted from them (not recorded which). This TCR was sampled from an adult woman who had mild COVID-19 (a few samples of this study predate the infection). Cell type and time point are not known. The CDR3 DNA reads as TGCAGCGTTGAGACTCAGCGGGGACCCAGAGGCACAGATACGCAGTATTTT. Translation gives CSVETQRGPRGTDTQYF.